Listed below are T cell receptor beta chains from one sample, sequenced in a study of T-cell reconstitution after alpha-beta-depleted transplantation in children. TCRdb re-analysed the PCR reads in MiXCR, keeping a single row per CDR3 protein. The table includes approximately 79,000 distinct CDR3 sequences, approximately 18% detected once. Sequenced material: PBMCs, mostly from graft donor cells, taken 360 days after TCRalphabeta/CD19-depleted stem cell transplant. The receptors shown here come from a male patient between 2 and 9 years old who had a stem cell transplant for acute lymphoblastic leukemia, so the T cells may come from the graft donor. CDR3s include the opening cysteine and the closing phenylalanine or tryptophan. Each record gives: V gene, CDR3 protein.

v_gene: TRBV24-1; CDR3aa: CATSPGASYQETQYF
v_gene: TRBV5-1; CDR3aa: CASSLTSGEAETQYF
v_gene: TRBV12-5; CDR3aa: CASGLRPSNEQYF
v_gene: TRBV7-9; CDR3aa: CASSFEREPRTDTQYF
v_gene: TRBV11-3; CDR3aa: CASSPSAEETQYF
v_gene: TRBV6-1; CDR3aa: CASSEKLLYRGFYNEQFF
v_gene: TRBV5-6; CDR3aa: CASSVPGRTNPNYGYTF
v_gene: TRBV11-2; CDR3aa: CASSLGSVQVGEQYF
v_gene: TRBV6-5; CDR3aa: CASSYFGLPYEQYF
v_gene: TRBV5-6; CDR3aa: CASSFRSGPGELFF
v_gene: TRBV7-8; CDR3aa: CASTPRDRVGYEQYF
v_gene: TRBV7-6; CDR3aa: CASSRRPGTGTYEQYF
v_gene: TRBV20-1; CDR3aa: CSARGTSSISYNEQFF
v_gene: TRBV18; CDR3aa: CASSRQGAGTEAFF
v_gene: TRBV29-1; CDR3aa: CSVAVVARETQYF
v_gene: TRBV9; CDR3aa: CASSAQGPGELFF
v_gene: TRBV6-6; CDR3aa: CASKGSSYEQYF
v_gene: TRBV12-3/TRBV12-4; CDR3aa: CASSYRATEAFF
v_gene: TRBV5-1; CDR3aa: CASSRRTSGPDTQYF
v_gene: TRBV11-1; CDR3aa: CASSSRGLAGGYTGELFF
v_gene: TRBV18; CDR3aa: CASSPGLSNQPQHF
v_gene: TRBV12-3/TRBV12-4; CDR3aa: CASTRTGDKNIQYF
v_gene: TRBV5-4; CDR3aa: CASSLEVRSETQYF
v_gene: TRBV6-5; CDR3aa: CASSGDETQYF
v_gene: TRBV24-1; CDR3aa: CATSNRGNGANVLTF
v_gene: TRBV7-2; CDR3aa: CASSPGLAEGLADTQYF
v_gene: TRBV10-1; CDR3aa: CASSGNVGGPLHF
v_gene: TRBV12-3/TRBV12-4; CDR3aa: CASSPRQGVIGNEQFF
v_gene: TRBV27; CDR3aa: CASSTHQTATYNEQFF
v_gene: TRBV18; CDR3aa: CASSRAEAYEQYF
v_gene: TRBV5-6; CDR3aa: CASTQGLPETQYF
v_gene: TRBV7-9; CDR3aa: CASSLAQGRIEEQYF
v_gene: TRBV12-5; CDR3aa: CASGSTQLAVQKEWVYNEQFF
v_gene: TRBV5-1; CDR3aa: CASSLGLISGNTIYF
v_gene: TRBV9; CDR3aa: CASSVGLADTDTQYF
v_gene: TRBV12-3/TRBV12-4; CDR3aa: CASSTRLSPSYNEQFF
v_gene: TRBV25-1; CDR3aa: CASSESSRREQYF
v_gene: TRBV5-6; CDR3aa: CASSDVGREPLLNTGELFF
v_gene: TRBV10-3; CDR3aa: CAISGRDRAGELFF
v_gene: TRBV12-3/TRBV12-4; CDR3aa: CASSRGVASSSYNEQFF
v_gene: TRBV12-3/TRBV12-4; CDR3aa: CASSLRGRGMDYGYTF
v_gene: TRBV7-9; CDR3aa: CASSLAWENEQYF
v_gene: TRBV7-9; CDR3aa: CASSSNRVAGDNEQFF
v_gene: TRBV11-3; CDR3aa: CASSRYRDYEQYF
v_gene: TRBV29-1; CDR3aa: CSLRQGAGETQYF
v_gene: TRBV25-1; CDR3aa: CASSDPRGAGARNEQFF
v_gene: TRBV11-3; CDR3aa: CASSLADYSYEQYF
v_gene: TRBV2; CDR3aa: CASLGLISYNEQFF
v_gene: TRBV19; CDR3aa: CASSKGLADSYEQYF
v_gene: TRBV5-1; CDR3aa: CASRAVETQYF